One and the same sample provided the 15 T cell receptor beta chains below, sequenced in a study of identical twins. MiXCR was run by TCRdb on the 5' RACE reads, yielding one entry per CDR3 protein. Of a few hundred thousand distinct CDR3 sequences in the sample, approximately 7.1% were seen once. These sequences were also reported in another study, on T cells expressing NK-cell markers.

The sample taken for sequencing was CD8+ T cells sorted from blood. All receptors derive from a woman aged 18-29 years in good health.

This clonotype was seen many times. The chain joins TRBV5-5 to TRBJ2-3; the D gene is possibly TRBD2 (5 bases). The CDR3 has 13 amino acids. Germline-derived CDR1 and CDR2 are SGHKS and YYEKEE (reference sequence). Trimming cost V 4 bases and J 4 bases, with 10 bases left between them. The CDR3 loop is CASSRDVADTQYF. In nucleotides, the CDR3 is TGTGCCAGCAGCCGGGATGTGGCAGATACGCAGTATTTT. Complete variable domain (other parts from reference TRBV5-5 and TRBJ2-3): DAGVTQSPTHLIKTRGQQVTLRCSPISGHKSVSWYQQVLGQGPQFIFQYYEKEERGRGNFPDRFSARQFPNYSSELNVNALLLGDSALYLCASSRDVADTQYFGPGTRLTVL.

This clonotype was recorded at least ten times. The chain's CDR3 is CASSLSGGNEQFF. Written as DNA, the CDR3 is TGTGCCAGCAGTTTGTCGGGGGGAAATGAGCAGTTCTTC. The chain joins TRBV12-3 or TRBV12-4 to TRBJ2-1, with 7 bases that match TRBD2. The V and J ends lost 3 bases and 7 bases, in that order; junction bases with no gene match: 3. The CDR3 sequence is 13 residues long.

The V call is TRBV7-9, the J call TRBJ2-1; D gene uncertain. V shed 5 bases and J shed 11 bases, with 10 bases lying between them. CDR3 length: 11 amino acids. Germline CDR1 and CDR2: SEHNR and FQNEAQ (reference sequence). The CDR3 loop is CASSPDQKQFF. In nucleotides, the CDR3 is TGTGCCAGCAGCCCAGACCAAAAGCAGTTCTTC.

This clonotype was seen only a few times. The chain joins TRBV5-6 to TRBJ2-1, with TRBD2 matching over 12 bases. CDR3 length equals 17 residues. CDR1 and CDR2 (germline): SGHDT, YYEEEE. With V trimmed by 4 bases and J by 2 bases, 7 bases remained unmatched. As DNA, the CDR3 is TGTGCCAGCAGCGGGGCCCTAGCGGGAGGGCCCTACAATGAGCAGTTCTTC. Translating it yields CASSGALAGGPYNEQFF.

The chain carries TRBV6-5 and TRBJ2-1, with 8 bases lining up with TRBD2. With V trimmed by 0 bases and J by 7 bases, 2 bases remained unmatched. Germline V CDR1 and CDR2: MNHEY, SVGAGI. This CDR3 spans 14 amino acids. CDR3 protein: CASSYSRGANEQFF. Here the CDR3 DNA reads TGTGCCAGCAGTTACTCGCGGGGGGCAAATGAGCAGTTCTTC.

Many counts were recorded for this clonotype. The chain carries TRBV12-3 or TRBV12-4 and TRBJ1-1; D not certain. The CDR3 runs to 10 residues. V shed 6 bases and J shed 6 bases, with 5 bases lying between them. The CDR3 spells CASRGAEAFF. CDR3 coding DNA: TGTGCCAGCAGGGGAGCTGAAGCTTTCTTT.

In this sample, this clonotype turned up a few times. J is TRBJ2-1 and V is TRBV9; TRBD1 agrees at 9 bases. This CDR3 is 16 amino acids long. The germline V gene has CDR1 SGDLS and CDR2 YYNGEE. With V trimmed by 4 bases and J by 9 bases, 14 bases remained unmatched. The CDR3 coding sequence is TGTGCCAGCAGCTCCCGGGACAGGGCCAACATCGGTGAGCAGTTCTTC. Its protein is CASSSRDRANIGEQFF.

The sample holds a few counts of this clonotype. The chain carries TRBV27 and TRBJ2-7; D is perhaps TRBD2 (6 bases). Germline V gives CDR1 MNHEY, CDR2 SMNVEV (reference sequence). V gave up 2 bases and J gave up 2 bases, with 16 bases separating them. This CDR3 region has 16 residues. Written as DNA, the CDR3 is TGTGCCAGCAGTTTAGTGGGCAGGGAGGTAACCTACGAGCAGTACTTC. Translation gives CASSLVGREVTYEQYF.

This sequence joins TRBV27 and TRBJ2-1, with a possible D match to TRBD2 (5 bases). V was cut by 5 bases and J by 10 bases, with 18 bases left in between. The CDR3 loop spans 14 amino acids. Looked up from germline, CDR1 is MNHEY and CDR2 is SMNVEV (reference sequence). The CDR3 DNA sequence: TGTGCCAGCAGTGCCTCCACCCTAGCAAGCGAGCAGTTCTTC. Translating gives CASSASTLASEQFF.

The chain couples TRBV9 to TRBJ2-1; 7 bases are shared with TRBD2. J was trimmed by 5 bases and V by 4 bases; bases with no gene match: 12. Germline V gives CDR1 SGDLS, CDR2 YYNGEE. This CDR3 is built from 16 residues. CDR3 residues: CASSPGWGGSNNEQFF. CDR3 sequence (DNA): TGTGCCAGCAGCCCGGGTTGGGGGGGGTCAAACAATGAGCAGTTCTTC.

This clonotype was detected ten times or more. The rearrangement joins TRBV29-1 to TRBJ2-4, with D tentatively TRBD1 (5 bases). Trimming took off 0 bases at V and 1 base at J, with 22 bases between the two ends. The CDR3 covers 19 residues. Germline CDR1 reads SQVTM; CDR2 reads ANQGSEA. CDR3 in amino acids: CSVEDHVGKGDVAKNIQYF. The CDR3 DNA reads as TGCAGCGTTGAAGATCATGTGGGGAAAGGGGATGTGGCCAAAAACATTCAGTACTTC.

About this clonotype: Since a much larger clone is just one base distant, this may be a read error. The V call is TRBV12-3 or TRBV12-4, the J call TRBJ1-3; D unclear. Trimming left V 8 bases short and J 4 bases short, with 12 bases between. The CDR3 totals 13 residues. The CDR3 nucleotides read TGTGCCAGCTGTTATGGGTACGGAAACACCATATATTTT. Its translation: CASCYGYGNTIYF.

Ten or more counts support this clonotype. This chain connects TRBV20-1 to TRBJ2-4, with 8 bases aligning to TRBD1. J lost 5 bases, V lost 6 bases, and 9 bases had no gene match. The CDR3 consists of 14 residues. The germline CDR1 and CDR2 sequences are DFQATT and SNEGSKA (reference sequence). CDR3 coding DNA: TGCAGTGCCAGTTCGACAGGGGCCGAAAACATTCAGTACTTC. Translation gives CSASSTGAENIQYF.

This clonotype was found a few times. CDR3 protein: CATSDSVRSEENTGELFF. CDR3 bases: TGTGCCACCAGTGACTCCGTCAGGAGCGAGGAGAACACCGGGGAGCTGTTTTTT. The chain combines TRBV24-1 with TRBJ2-2; D remains ambiguous. V dropped 4 bases and J dropped 1 base, with 18 bases sitting between them. The CDR3 runs to 18 residues. The V gene's germline CDR1 is KGHDR and CDR2 SFDVKD.

This clonotype showed up many times. The chain recombines TRBV6-5 with TRBJ1-2; D possibly corresponds to TRBD1 (5 bases). This CDR3 spans 12 amino acids. Trimming removed 0 bases at V and 6 bases at J, with 5 bases between. The V gene's germline CDR1 is MNHEY and CDR2 SVGAGI. CDR3 sequence reads: CASSYSGDGYTF. CDR3 in DNA: TGTGCCAGCAGTTACTCGGGGGATGGCTACACCTTC.